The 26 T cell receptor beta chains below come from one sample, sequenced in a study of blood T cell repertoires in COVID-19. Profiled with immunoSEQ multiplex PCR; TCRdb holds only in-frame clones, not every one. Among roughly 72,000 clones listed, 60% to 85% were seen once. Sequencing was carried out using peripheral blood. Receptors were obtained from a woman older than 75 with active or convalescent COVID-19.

The DNA of the CDR3 is TGTGCCTCTAAGCGGAGCGGGAACACAGATACGCAGTATTTT. It encodes CASKRSGNTDTQYF. The chain couples TRBV4-2 to TRBJ2-3, with 7 bases identical to TRBD2. V trimming: 11 bases; J trimming: 2 bases; junction bases outside the gene matches: 10. This CDR3 has 14 residues. Germline V lookup: CDR1 LGHNA, CDR2 YNFKEQ.

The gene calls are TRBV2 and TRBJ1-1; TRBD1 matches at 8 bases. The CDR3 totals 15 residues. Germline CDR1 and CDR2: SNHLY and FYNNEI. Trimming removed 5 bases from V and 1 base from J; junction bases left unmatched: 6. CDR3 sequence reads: CASSRTGTGNTEAFF. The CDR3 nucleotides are TGTGCCAGCAGTCGAACCGGGACAGGGAACACTGAAGCTTTCTTT.

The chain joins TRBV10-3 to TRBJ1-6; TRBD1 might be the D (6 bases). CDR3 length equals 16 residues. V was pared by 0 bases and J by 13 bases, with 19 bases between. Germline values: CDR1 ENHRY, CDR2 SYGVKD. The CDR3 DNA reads TGTGCCATCAGTGAGTCGAAGCAGGCGGCAAGGGGGCCCCTCCACTTT. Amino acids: CAISESKQAARGPLHF.

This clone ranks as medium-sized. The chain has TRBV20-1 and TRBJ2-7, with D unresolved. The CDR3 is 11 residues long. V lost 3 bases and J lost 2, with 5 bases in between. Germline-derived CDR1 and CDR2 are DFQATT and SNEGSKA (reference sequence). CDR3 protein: CSARTTYEQYF. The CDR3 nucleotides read TGCAGTGCTAGGACAACCTACGAGCAGTACTTC.

CDR3 region: CASSLGGQGTRTGNTIYF. Written as DNA, the CDR3 is TGCGCCAGCAGCTTGGGAGGACAGGGAACAAGAACTGGAAACACCATATATTTT. The chain carries TRBV5-1 and TRBJ1-3, with TRBD1 matching over 8 bases. With V trimmed by 0 bases and J by 2 bases, 10 bases remained unmatched. Germline V gives CDR1 SGHRS, CDR2 YFSETQ. The CDR3 length is 18 residues.

The CDR3 DNA reads TGTGCCAGCAGTGACTACTACTCCCGGGACAGGGGCTATAGCGGCTACACCTTC. Its translation: CASSDYYSRDRGYSGYTF. This rearrangement joins TRBV2 to TRBJ1-2; TRBD1 matches 10 bases. V lost 3 bases, J lost 8 bases, and 18 bases stayed unmatched. CDR1 and CDR2 from the germline V gene are SNHLY and FYNNEI. The CDR3 extends over 18 amino acids.

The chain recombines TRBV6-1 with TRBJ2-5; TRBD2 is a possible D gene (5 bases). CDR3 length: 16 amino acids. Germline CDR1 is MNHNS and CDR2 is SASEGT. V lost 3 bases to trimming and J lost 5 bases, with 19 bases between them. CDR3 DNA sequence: TGTGCCAGCAGTGAGGCCCTACTAGGCTCCTGGGAGACCCAGTACTTC. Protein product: CASSEALLGSWETQYF.

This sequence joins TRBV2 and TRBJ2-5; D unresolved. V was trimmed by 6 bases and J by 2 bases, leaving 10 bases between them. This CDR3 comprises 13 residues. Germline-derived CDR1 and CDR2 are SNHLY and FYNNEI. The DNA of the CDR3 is TGTGCCAGCAGCCGAGCGAGACAAGAGACCCAGTACTTC. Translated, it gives CASSRARQETQYF.

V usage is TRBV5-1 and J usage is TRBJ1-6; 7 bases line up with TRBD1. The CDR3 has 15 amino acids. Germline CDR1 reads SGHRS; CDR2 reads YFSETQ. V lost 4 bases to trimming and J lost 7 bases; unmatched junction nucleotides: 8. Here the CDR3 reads CASSTSGTENSPLHF. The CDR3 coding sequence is TGCGCCAGCAGCACCTCCGGGACAGAAAATTCACCCCTCCACTTT.

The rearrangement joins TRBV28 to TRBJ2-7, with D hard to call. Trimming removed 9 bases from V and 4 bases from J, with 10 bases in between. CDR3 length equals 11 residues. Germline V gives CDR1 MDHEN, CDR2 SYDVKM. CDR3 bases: TGTGCCAGTAGACAAGAATACGAGCAGTACTTC. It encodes CASRQEYEQYF.

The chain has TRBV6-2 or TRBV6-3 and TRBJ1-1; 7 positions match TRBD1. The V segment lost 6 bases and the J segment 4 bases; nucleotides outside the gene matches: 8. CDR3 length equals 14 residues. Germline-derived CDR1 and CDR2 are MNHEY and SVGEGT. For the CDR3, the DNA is TGTGCCAGCAGCACTAGACAGGGAGGCACTGAAGCTTTCTTT. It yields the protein CASSTRQGGTEAFF.

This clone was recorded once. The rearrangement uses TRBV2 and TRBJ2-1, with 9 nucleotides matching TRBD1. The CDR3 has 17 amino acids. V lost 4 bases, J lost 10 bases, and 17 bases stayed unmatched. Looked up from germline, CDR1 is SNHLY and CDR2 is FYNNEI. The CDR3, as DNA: TGTGCCAGCAGTGCGTACATTCCGGGACAGGGAGCTTGGGAGCAGTTCTTC. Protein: CASSAYIPGQGAWEQFF.

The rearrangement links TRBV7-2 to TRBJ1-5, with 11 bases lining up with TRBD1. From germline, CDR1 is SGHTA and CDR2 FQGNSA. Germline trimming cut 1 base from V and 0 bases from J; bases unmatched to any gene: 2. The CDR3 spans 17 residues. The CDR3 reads CASSLGGQGDSNQPQHF. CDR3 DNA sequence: TGTGCCAGCAGCTTAGGGGGACAGGGGGATAGCAATCAGCCCCAGCATTTT. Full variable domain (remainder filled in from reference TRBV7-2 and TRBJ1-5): GAGVSQSPSNKVTEKGKDVELRCDPISGHTALYWYRQSLGQGLEFLIYFQGNSAPDKSGLPSDRFSAERTGGSVSTLTIQRTQQEDSAVYLCASSLGGQGDSNQPQHFGDGTRLSIL.

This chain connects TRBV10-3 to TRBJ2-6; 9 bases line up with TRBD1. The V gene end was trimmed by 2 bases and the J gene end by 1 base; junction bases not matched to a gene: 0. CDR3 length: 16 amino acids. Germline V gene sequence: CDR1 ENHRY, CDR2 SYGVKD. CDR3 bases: TGTGCCATCAGTGAGGGACAGGGGTCTGGGGCCAACGTCCTGACTTTC. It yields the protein CAISEGQGSGANVLTF.

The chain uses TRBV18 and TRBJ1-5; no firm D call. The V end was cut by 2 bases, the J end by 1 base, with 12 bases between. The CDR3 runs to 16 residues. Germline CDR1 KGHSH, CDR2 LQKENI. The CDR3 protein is CASSPATAGSNQPQHF. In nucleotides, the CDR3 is TGTGCCAGCTCACCAGCGACCGCCGGGAGCAATCAGCCCCAGCATTTT. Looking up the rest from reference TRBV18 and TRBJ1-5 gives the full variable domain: NAGVMQNPRHLVRRRGQEARLRCSPMKGHSHVYWYRQLPEEGLKFMVYLQKENIIDESGMPKERFSAEFPKEGPSILRIQQVVRGDSAAYFCASSPATAGSNQPQHFGDGTRLSIL.

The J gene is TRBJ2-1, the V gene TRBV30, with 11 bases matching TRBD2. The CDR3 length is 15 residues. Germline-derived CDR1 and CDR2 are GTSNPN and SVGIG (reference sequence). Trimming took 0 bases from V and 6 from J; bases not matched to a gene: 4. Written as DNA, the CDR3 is TGTGCCTGGAGTGTACTAGCGGGAGTATTCAATGAGCAGTTCTTC. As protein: CAWSVLAGVFNEQFF.

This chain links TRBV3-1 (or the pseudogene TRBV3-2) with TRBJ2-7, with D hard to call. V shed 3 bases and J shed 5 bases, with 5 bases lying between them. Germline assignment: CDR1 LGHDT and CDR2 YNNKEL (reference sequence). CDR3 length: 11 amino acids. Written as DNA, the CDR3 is TGTGCCAGCAGCCAGGGCGACGAGCAGTACTTC. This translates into CASSQGDEQYF.

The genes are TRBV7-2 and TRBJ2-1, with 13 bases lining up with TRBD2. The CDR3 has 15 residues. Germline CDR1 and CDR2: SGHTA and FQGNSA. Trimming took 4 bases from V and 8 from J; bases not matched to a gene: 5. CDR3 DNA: TGTGCCAGCAGCTCTTGGACTAGCGGGAGTGATGAGCAGTTCTTC. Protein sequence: CASSSWTSGSDEQFF.

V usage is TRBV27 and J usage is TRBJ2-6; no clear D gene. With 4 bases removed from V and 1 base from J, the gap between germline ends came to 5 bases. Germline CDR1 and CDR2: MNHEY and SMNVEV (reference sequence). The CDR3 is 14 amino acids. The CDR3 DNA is TGTGCCAGCAGTTCCCGTTCTGGGGCCAACGTCCTGACTTTC. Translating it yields CASSSRSGANVLTF. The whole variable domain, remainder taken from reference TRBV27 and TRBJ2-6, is EAQVTQNPRYLITVTGKKLTVTCSQNMNHEYMSWYRQDPGLGLRQIYYSMNVEVTDKGDVPEGYKVSRKEKRNFPLILESPSPNQTSLYFCASSSRSGANVLTFGAGSRLTVL.

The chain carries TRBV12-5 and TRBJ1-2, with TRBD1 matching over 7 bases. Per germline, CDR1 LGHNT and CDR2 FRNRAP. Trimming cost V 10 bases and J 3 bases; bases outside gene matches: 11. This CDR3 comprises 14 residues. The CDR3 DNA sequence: TGTGCTATCATTGTGTTAGGACAGGACTATGGCTACACCTTC. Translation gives CAIIVLGQDYGYTF.

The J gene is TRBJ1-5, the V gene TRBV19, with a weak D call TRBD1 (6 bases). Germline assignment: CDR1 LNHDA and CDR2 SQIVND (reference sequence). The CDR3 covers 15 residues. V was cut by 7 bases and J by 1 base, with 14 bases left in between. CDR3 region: CASTLGGRSNQPQHF. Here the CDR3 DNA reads TGTGCCAGTACCCTGGGGGGGCGAAGCAATCAGCCCCAGCATTTT. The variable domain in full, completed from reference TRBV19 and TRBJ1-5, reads DGGITQSPKYLFRKEGQNVTLSCEQNLNHDAMYWYRQDPGQGLRLIYYSQIVNDFQKGDIAEGYSVSREKKESFPLTVTSAQKNPTAFYLCASTLGGRSNQPQHFGDGTRLSIL.

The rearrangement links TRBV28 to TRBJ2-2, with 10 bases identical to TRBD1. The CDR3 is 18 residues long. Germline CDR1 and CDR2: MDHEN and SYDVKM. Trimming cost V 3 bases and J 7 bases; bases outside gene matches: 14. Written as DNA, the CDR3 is TGTGCCAGCAGTTTCGTTCTTGACAGGGGGCTTTTTGTCGGGGAGCTGTTTTTT. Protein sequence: CASSFVLDRGLFVGELFF.

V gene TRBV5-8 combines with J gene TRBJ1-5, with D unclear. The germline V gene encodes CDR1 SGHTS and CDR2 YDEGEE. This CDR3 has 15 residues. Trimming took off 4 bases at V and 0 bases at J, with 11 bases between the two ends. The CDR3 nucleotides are TGTGCCAGCAGCAACCGCGGATATAGCAATCAGCCCCAGCATTTT. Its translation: CASSNRGYSNQPQHF. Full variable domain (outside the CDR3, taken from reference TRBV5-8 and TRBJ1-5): EAGVTQSPTHLIKTRGQQATLRCSPISGHTSVYWYQQALGLGLQFLLWYDEGEERNRGNFPPRFSGRQFPNYSSELNVNALELEDSALYLCASSNRGYSNQPQHFGDGTRLSIL.

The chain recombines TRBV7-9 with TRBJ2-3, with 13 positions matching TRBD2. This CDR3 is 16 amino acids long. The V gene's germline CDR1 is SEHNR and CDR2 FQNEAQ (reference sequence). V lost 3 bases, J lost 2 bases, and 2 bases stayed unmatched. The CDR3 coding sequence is TGTGCCAGCAGCTTGGGACTAGCGGGGTTCACAGATACGCAGTATTTT. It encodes CASSLGLAGFTDTQYF. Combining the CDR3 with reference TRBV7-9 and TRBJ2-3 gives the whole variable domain DTGVSQNPRHKITKRGQNVTFRCDPISEHNRLYWYRQTLGQGPEFLTYFQNEAQLEKSRLLSDRFSAERPKGSFSTLEIQRTEQGDSAMYLCASSLGLAGFTDTQYFGPGTRLTVL.

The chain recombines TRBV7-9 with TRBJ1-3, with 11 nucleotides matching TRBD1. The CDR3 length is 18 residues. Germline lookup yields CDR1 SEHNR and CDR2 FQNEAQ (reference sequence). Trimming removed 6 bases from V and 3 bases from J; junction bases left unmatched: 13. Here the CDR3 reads CASSHLGQGVIGGNTIYF. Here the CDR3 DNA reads TGTGCCAGCAGTCACCTGGGACAGGGGGTAATCGGTGGAAACACCATATATTTT. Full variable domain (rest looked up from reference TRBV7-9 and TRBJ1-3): DTGVSQNPRHKITKRGQNVTFRCDPISEHNRLYWYRQTLGQGPEFLTYFQNEAQLEKSRLLSDRFSAERPKGSFSTLEIQRTEQGDSAMYLCASSHLGQGVIGGNTIYFGEGSWLTVV.

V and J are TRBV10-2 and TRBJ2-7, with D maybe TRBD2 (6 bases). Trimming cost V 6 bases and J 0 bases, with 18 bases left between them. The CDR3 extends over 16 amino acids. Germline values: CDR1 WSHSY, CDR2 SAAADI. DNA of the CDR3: TGCGCCAGCAGCAACGGGACTCCTAGGAGCTCCTACGAGCAGTACTTC. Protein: CASSNGTPRSSYEQYF.